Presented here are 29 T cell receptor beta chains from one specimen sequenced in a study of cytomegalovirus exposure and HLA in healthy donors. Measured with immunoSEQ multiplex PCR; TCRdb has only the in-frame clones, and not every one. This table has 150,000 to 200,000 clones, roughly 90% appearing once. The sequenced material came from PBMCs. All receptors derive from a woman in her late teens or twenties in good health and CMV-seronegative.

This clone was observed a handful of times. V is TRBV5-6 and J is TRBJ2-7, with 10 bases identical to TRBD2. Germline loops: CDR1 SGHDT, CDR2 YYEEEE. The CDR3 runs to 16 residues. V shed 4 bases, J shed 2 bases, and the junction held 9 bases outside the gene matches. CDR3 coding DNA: TGTGCCAGCAGCGTAGTTACGGGACTAGCGACCTACGAGCAGTACTTC. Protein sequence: CASSVVTGLATYEQYF.

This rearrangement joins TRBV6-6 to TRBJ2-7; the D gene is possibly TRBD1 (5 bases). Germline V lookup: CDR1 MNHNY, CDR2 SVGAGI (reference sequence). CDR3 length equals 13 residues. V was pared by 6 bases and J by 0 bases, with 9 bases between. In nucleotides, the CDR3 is TGTGCCAGCAGCCCCGACAGCTCCTACGAGCAGTACTTC. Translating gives CASSPDSSYEQYF.

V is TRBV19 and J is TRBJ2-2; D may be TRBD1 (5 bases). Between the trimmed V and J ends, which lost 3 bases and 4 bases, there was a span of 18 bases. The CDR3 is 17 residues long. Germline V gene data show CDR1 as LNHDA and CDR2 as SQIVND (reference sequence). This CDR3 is CASSIAKQGPVTGELFF. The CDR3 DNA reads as TGTGCCAGTAGTATCGCCAAGCAGGGCCCGGTCACCGGGGAGCTGTTTTTT.

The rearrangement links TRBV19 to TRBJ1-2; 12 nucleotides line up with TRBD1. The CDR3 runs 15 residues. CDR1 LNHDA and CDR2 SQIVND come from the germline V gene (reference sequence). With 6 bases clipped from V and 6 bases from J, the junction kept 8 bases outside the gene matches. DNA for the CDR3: TGTGCCAGTAGAATCGGGACAGGGGGCGCGGATGGCTACACCTTC. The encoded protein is CASRIGTGGADGYTF.

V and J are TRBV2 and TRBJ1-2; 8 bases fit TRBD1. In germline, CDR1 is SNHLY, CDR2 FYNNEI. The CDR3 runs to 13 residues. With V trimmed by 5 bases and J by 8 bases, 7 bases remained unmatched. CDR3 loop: CASSLGQGGGYTF. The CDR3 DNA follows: TGTGCCAGCAGTTTAGGACAGGGAGGAGGCTACACCTTC.

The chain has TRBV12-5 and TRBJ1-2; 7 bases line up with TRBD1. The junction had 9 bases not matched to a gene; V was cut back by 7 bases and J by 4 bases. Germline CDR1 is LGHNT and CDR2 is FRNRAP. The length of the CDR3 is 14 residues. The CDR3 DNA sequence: TGTGCTAGTGCCCCTCGCGGGACAGTCTATGGCTACACCTTC. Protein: CASAPRGTVYGYTF.

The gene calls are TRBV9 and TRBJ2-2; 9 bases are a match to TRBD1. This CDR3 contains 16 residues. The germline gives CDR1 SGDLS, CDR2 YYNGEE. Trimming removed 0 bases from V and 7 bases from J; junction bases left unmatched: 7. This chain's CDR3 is CASSVAGTGYNGELFF. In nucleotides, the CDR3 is TGTGCCAGCAGCGTAGCCGGGACAGGGTATAACGGGGAGCTGTTTTTT.

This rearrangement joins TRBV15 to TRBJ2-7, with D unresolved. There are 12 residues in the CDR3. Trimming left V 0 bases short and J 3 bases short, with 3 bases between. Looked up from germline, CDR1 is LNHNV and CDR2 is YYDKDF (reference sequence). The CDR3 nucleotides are TGTGCCACCAGCAGAGATCGCTACGAGCAGTACTTC. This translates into CATSRDRYEQYF. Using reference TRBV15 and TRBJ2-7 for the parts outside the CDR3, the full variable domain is DAMVIQNPRYQVTQFGKPVTLSCSQTLNHNVMYWYQQKSSQAPKLLFHYYDKDFNNEADTPDNFQSRRPNTSFCFLDIRSPGLGDTAMYLCATSRDRYEQYFGPGTRLTVT.

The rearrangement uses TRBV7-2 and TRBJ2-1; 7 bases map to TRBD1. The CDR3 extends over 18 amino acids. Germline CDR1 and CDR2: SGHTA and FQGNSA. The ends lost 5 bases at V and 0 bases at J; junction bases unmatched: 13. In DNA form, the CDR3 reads TGTGCCAGCAGCCCCCTCGAGGACAGGAGAAGCTCCTACAATGAGCAGTTCTTC. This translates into CASSPLEDRRSSYNEQFF. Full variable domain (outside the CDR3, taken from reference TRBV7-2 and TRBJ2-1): GAGVSQSPSNKVTEKGKDVELRCDPISGHTALYWYRQSLGQGLEFLIYFQGNSAPDKSGLPSDRFSAERTGGSVSTLTIQRTQQEDSAVYLCASSPLEDRRSSYNEQFFGPGTRLTVL.

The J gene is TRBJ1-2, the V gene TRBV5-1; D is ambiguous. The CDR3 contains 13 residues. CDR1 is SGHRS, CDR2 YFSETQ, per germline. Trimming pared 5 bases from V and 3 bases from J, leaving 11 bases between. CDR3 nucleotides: TGCGCCAGCAGGGCGGACTTATACTATGGCTACACCTTC. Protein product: CASRADLYYGYTF.

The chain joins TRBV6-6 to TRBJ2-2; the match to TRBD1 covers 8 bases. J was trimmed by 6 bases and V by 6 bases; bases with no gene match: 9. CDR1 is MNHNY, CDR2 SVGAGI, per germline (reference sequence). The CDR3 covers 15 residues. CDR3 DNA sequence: TGTGCCAGCAGGGATTGGACAGGGCAAGCCGGGGAGCTGTTTTTT. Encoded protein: CASRDWTGQAGELFF.

The CDR3 loop reads CASSSRYSGGHKSYEQYF. As DNA, the CDR3 is TGTGCCAGCAGTTCCCGTTACAGCGGGGGCCACAAGTCATACGAGCAGTACTTC. The chain combines TRBV27 with TRBJ2-7; 8 nucleotides match TRBD2. J was trimmed by 4 bases and V by 4 bases; bases with no gene match: 18. The germline gives CDR1 MNHEY, CDR2 SMNVEV (reference sequence). The CDR3 is 18 amino acids.

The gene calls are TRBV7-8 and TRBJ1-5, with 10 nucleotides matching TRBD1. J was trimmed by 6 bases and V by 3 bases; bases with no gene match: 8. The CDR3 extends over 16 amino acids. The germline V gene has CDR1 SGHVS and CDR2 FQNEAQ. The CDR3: CASSLGGQGITQPQHF. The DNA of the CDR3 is TGTGCCAGCAGCTTGGGGGGACAGGGGATAACTCAGCCCCAGCATTTT.

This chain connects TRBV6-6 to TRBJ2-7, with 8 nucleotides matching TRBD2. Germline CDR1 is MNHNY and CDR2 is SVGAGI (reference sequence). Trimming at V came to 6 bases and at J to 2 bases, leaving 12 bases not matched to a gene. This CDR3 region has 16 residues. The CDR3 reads CASSLTLSGSTYEQYF. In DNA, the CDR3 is TGTGCCAGCAGCCTCACCCTGAGCGGGAGTACCTACGAGCAGTACTTC.

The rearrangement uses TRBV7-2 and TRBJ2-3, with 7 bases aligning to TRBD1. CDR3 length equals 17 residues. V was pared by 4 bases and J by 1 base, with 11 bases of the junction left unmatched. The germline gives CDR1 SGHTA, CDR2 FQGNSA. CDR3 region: CASSSRDRPLGTDTQYF. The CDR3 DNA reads TGTGCCAGCAGCTCCCGGGACAGACCTTTGGGCACAGATACGCAGTATTTT. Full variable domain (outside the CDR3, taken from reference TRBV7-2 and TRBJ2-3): GAGVSQSPSNKVTEKGKDVELRCDPISGHTALYWYRQSLGQGLEFLIYFQGNSAPDKSGLPSDRFSAERTGGSVSTLTIQRTQQEDSAVYLCASSSRDRPLGTDTQYFGPGTRLTVL.

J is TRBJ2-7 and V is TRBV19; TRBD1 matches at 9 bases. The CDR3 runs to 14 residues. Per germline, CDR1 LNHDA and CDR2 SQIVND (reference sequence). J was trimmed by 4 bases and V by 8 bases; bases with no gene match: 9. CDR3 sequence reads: CASCRQGGSYEQYF. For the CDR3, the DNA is TGTGCCAGTTGTAGACAGGGGGGTTCTTACGAGCAGTACTTC.

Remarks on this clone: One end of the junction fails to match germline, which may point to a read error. CDR3 sequence (DNA): TGTGCCCGCAGGGAGTATCCTGAAGCTTTCTTT. It specifies CARREYPEAFF. The V and J genes are TRBV7-2 and TRBJ1-1, with D tentatively TRBD1 (5 bases). CDR1 SGHTA and CDR2 FQGNSA come from the germline V gene. The CDR3 is made up of 11 amino acids.

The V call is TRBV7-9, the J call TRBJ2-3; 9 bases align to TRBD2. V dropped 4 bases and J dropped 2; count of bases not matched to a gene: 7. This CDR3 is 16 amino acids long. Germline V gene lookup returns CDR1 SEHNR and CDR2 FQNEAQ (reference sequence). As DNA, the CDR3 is TGTGCCAGCAGCTCCTGGACTAGCGATGCCACAGATACGCAGTATTTT. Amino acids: CASSSWTSDATDTQYF. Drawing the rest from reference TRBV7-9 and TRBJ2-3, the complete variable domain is DTGVSQNPRHKITKRGQNVTFRCDPISEHNRLYWYRQTLGQGPEFLTYFQNEAQLEKSRLLSDRFSAERPKGSFSTLEIQRTEQGDSAMYLCASSSWTSDATDTQYFGPGTRLTVL.

Here the CDR3 DNA reads TGTGCCAGTAGTCCCGCGTTCAACTATGGCTACACCTTC. Translating it yields CASSPAFNYGYTF. The chain links TRBV19 to TRBJ1-2; no reliable D call. Germline CDR1 reads LNHDA; CDR2 reads SQIVND (reference sequence). This CDR3 has 13 residues. Trimming removed 5 bases from V and 2 bases from J, with 9 bases in between.

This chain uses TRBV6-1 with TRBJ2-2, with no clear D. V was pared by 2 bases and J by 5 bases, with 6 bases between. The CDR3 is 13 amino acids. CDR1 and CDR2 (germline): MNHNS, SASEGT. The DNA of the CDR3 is TGTGCCAGCAGTGAAAGAGTAACCGGGGAGCTGTTTTTT. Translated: CASSERVTGELFF.

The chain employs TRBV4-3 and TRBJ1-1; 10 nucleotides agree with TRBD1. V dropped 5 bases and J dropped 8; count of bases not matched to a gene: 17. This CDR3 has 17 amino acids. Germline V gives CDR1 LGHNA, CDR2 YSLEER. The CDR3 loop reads CASSSRDRGGEVVEAFF. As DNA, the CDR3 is TGCGCCAGCAGCTCCCGGGACAGGGGTGGGGAGGTGGTAGAAGCTTTCTTT.

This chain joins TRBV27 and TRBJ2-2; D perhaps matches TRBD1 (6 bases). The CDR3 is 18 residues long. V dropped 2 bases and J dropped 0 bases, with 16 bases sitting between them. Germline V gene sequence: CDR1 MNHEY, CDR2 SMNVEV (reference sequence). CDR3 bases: TGTGCCAGCAGTTTAGGACAGCCACGCTTACCGAACACCGGGGAGCTGTTTTTT. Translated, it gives CASSLGQPRLPNTGELFF.

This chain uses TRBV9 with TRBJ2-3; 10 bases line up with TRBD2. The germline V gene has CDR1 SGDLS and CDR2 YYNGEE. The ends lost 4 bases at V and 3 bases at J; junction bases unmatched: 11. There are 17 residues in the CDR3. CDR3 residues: CASSPQASGRGTDTQYF. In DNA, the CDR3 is TGTGCCAGCAGCCCTCAGGCTAGCGGGAGAGGGACAGATACGCAGTATTTT.

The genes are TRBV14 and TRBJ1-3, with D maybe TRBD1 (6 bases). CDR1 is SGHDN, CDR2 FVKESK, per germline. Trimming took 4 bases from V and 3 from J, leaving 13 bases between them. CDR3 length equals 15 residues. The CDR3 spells CASSPRTGSGNTIYF. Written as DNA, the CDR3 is TGTGCCAGCAGCCCCCGTACAGGGAGTGGAAACACCATATATTTT.

CDR3 residues: CASSFSAGGVGEKLFF. CDR3 coding DNA: TGCGCCAGCAGCTTCTCCGCAGGGGGCGTGGGAGAAAAACTGTTTTTT. The chain has TRBV5-1 and TRBJ1-4, with 8 bases aligning to TRBD1. Per germline, CDR1 SGHRS and CDR2 YFSETQ. J gave up 8 bases and V 2 bases, and 11 bases lay outside the gene matches. The CDR3 runs 16 residues.

DNA of the CDR3: TGCAGCGTACTAGACAGGCCCGGGGAGCTGTTTTTT. It yields the protein CSVLDRPGELFF. This chain links TRBV29-1 with TRBJ2-2, with D perhaps TRBD1 (6 bases). Per the germline V gene, CDR1 is SQVTM and CDR2 is ANQGSEA. Between the trimmed V and J ends, which lost 6 bases and 6 bases, there was a span of 11 bases. The CDR3 spans 12 residues.

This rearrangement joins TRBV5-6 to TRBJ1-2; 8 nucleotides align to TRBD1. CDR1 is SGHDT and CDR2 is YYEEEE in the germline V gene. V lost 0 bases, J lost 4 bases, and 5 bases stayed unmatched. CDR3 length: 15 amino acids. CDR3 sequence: CASSLGTGRSYGYTF. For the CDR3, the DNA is TGTGCCAGCAGCTTGGGGACAGGGCGGAGCTATGGCTACACCTTC.

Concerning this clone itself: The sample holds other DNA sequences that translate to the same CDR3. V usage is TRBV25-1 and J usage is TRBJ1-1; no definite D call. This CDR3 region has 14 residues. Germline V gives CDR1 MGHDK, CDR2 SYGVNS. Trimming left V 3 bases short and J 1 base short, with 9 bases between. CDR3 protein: CASSDPVRNTEAFF. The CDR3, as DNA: TGTGCCAGCAGTGATCCGGTTAGGAACACTGAAGCTTTCTTT.

The DNA of the CDR3 is TGTGCCAGCAGCAAAAAATCCGGGATGAGCACAGATACGCAGTATTTT. It codes for CASSKKSGMSTDTQYF. The gene calls are TRBV11-2 and TRBJ2-3, with D possibly TRBD2 on 5 matching bases. The V end lost 5 bases, the J end lost 0 bases, and 15 bases lay between the germline ends. The germline gives CDR1 SGHAT, CDR2 FQNNGV. The CDR3 is 16 amino acids.